The text below deals with one T cell receptor beta chain. Its antigen is unidentified. In TCRdb, the 5' RACE reads were re-called with MiXCR into one record per CDR3 protein. The table records under 350,000 distinct CDR3 sequences, around 15% of them present only once. With 5 bases clipped from V and 4 bases from J, the junction kept 10 bases outside the gene matches. The CDR3 runs 16 residues. This sample is drawn from a study of T-cell memory formation after mild COVID-19. Study results and limitations: The CD4+ clones that contracted clustered mainly within CM and EM, and the CD8+ clones concentrated in EMRA. Clones contracting over day 15 to 85 were CD4/CD8 balanced, with later expanders leaning CD4+.

The chain employs TRBV12-3 or TRBV12-4 and TRBJ2-1, with 8 bases fitting TRBD2. The material sequenced was PBMCs or a T cell subset sorted from them (not recorded which). This TCR was recovered from a man in his late teens or twenties who had mild COVID-19 (a few samples of this study predate the infection). Cell type and time point are not known. CDR3: CASSGWGVAGYNEQFF. DNA of the CDR3: TGTGCCAGCAGTGGCTGGGGGGTAGCGGGGTACAATGAGCAGTTCTTC.